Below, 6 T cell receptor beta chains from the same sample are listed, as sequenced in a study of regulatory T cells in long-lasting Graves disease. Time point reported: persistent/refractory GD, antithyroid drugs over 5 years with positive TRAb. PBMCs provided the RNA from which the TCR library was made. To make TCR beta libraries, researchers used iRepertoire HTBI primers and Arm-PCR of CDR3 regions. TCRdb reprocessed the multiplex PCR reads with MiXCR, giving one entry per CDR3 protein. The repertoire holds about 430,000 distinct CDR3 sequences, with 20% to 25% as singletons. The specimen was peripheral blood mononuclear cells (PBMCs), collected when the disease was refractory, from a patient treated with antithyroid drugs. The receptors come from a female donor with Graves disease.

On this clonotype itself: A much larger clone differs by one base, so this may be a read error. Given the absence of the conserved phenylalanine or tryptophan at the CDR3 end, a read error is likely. The CDR3 region is CASSYYPRAPTEQYL. The CDR3 DNA sequence: TGTGCCAGCAGTTACTATCCGCGGGCCCCTACCGAGCAGTACCTC. The chain recombines TRBV6-9 with TRBJ2-7; D may be TRBD2 (5 bases). There are 15 residues in the CDR3. Germline lookup yields CDR1 MNHGY and CDR2 SVAAGI. Deletions cut 3 bases from V and 6 bases from J, with 18 bases between.

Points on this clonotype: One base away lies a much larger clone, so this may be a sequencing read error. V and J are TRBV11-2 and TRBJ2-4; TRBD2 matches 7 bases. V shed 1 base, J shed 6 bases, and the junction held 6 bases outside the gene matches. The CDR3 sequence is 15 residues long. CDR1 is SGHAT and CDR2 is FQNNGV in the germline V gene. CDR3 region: CASSLGKRDLNIQYF. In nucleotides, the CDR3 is TGTGCCAGCAGCTTAGGTAAGCGGGACCTAAACATTCAGTACTTC. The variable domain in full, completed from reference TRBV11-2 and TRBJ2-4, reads EAGVAQSPRYKIIEKRQSVAFWCNPISGHATLYWYQQILGQGPKLLIQFQNNGVVDDSQLPKDRFSAERLKGVDSTLKIQPAKLEDSAVYLCASSLGKRDLNIQYFGAGTRLSVL.

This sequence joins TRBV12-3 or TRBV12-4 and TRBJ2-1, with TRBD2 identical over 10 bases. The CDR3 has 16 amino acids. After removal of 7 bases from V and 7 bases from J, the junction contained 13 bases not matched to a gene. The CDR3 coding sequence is TGTGCCAGCACCGCATATGTAGCGGGAGGTGGGAATGAGCAGTTCTTC. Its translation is CASTAYVAGGGNEQFF.

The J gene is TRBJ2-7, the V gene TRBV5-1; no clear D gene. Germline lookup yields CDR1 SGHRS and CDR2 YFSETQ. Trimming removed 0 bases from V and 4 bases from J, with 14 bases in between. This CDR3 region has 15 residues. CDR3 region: CASSLGVNTNYEQYF. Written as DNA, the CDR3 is TGCGCCAGCAGCTTGGGGGTGAATACCAATTACGAGCAGTACTTC.

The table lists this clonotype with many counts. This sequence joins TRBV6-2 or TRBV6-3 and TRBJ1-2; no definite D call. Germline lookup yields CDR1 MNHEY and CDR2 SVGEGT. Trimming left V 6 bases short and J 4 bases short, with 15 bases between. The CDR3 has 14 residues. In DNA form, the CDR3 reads TGTGCCAGCAGCCCACGGATGCCCAGCTATGGCTACACCTTC. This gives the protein CASSPRMPSYGYTF.

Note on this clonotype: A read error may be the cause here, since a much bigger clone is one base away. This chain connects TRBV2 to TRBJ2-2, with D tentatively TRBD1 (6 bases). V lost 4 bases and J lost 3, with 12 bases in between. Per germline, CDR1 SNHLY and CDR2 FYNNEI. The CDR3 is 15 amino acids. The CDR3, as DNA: TGTGCCAGCAGTGGGGCAAGGGGGTACACCGGGGAGCTGTTTTTT. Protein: CASSGARGYTGELFF.